Shown below are 22 T cell receptor beta chains from a single sample sequenced in a study of Graves' ophthalmopathy and Graves' hyperthyroidism. Amplification of the TCR beta CDR3 regions used RNA transcripts (as template). First-round RT-PCR used HTBI primers; second-round multiplex PCR followed. TCRdb fed the multiplex PCR reads into MiXCR, producing one record per CDR3 protein. The top ten hold roughly 1.5% of the sample, which has a few hundred thousand distinct CDR3 sequences, about a sixth seen once. Input material: peripheral blood. The receptors originated from a woman aged 18-29 years with Graves' ophthalmopathy.

There are many counts of this clonotype. The CDR3 protein is CAGTLTFGGPQHF. The DNA for the CDR3 is TGTGCCGGCACCCTCACTTTTGGGGGACCCCAGCATTTT. The chain has TRBV6-2 or TRBV6-3 and TRBJ1-5, with D maybe TRBD1 (5 bases). This CDR3 spans 13 amino acids. The ends were cut back, 11 bases at V and 10 bases at J, with 21 bases in the middle. Germline CDR1 is MNHEY and CDR2 is SVGEGT.

This clonotype showed up many times. The rearrangement links TRBV12-3 or TRBV12-4 to TRBJ2-7; 9 bases are a match to TRBD1. Unmatched junction bases numbered 8, after V lost 7 bases and J lost 7 bases. The CDR3 totals 13 residues. CDR3 sequence (DNA): TGTGCCAGCACCCAACAGGGGGCTGGAGAGCAGTACTTC. Its protein product is CASTQQGAGEQYF.

This clonotype was seen many times. This rearrangement joins TRBV11-2 to TRBJ2-3; D is perhaps TRBD1 (5 bases). The germline CDR1 and CDR2 sequences are SGHAT and FQNNGV. Trimming removed 1 base from V and 3 bases from J, with 8 bases in between. This CDR3 contains 14 residues. In nucleotides, the CDR3 is TGTGCCAGCAGCTTAGTTCCAGGGACAGATACGCAGTATTTT. This translates into CASSLVPGTDTQYF.

This clonotype was seen many times. The chain carries TRBV19 and TRBJ2-2, with a weak D call TRBD1 (6 bases). There are 13 residues in the CDR3. V lost 4 bases, J lost 8 bases, and 11 bases lay in between. Germline V gene sequence: CDR1 LNHDA, CDR2 SQIVND (reference sequence). The CDR3 DNA follows: TGTGCCAGTAGTACAGGGGAACCGGGGGAGCTGTTTTTT. Its protein is CASSTGEPGELFF.

This clonotype was observed many times. The rearrangement joins TRBV30 to TRBJ1-1, with 10 bases identical to TRBD1. Germline V CDR1 and CDR2: GTSNPN, SVGIG (reference sequence). This CDR3 is built from 15 residues. Unmatched junction bases numbered 4, after V lost 1 base and J lost 2 bases. The CDR3: CAWSAGTGANTEAFF. CDR3 nucleotides: TGTGCCTGGAGTGCCGGGACAGGGGCCAACACTGAAGCTTTCTTT.

Many counts were recorded for this clonotype. J is TRBJ2-7 and V is TRBV10-2; D may match TRBD1 or TRBD2 (5 bases each). Germline CDR1 and CDR2: WSHSY and SAAADI. The V and J ends lost 7 bases and 5 bases respectively, with 15 bases between them. The CDR3 spans 13 residues. CDR3: CASTPGRDHEQYF. CDR3 DNA: TGCGCCAGCACCCCTGGCAGGGACCACGAGCAGTACTTC.

In its sample, this clonotype was seen many times. The V gene is TRBV7-2, the J gene TRBJ2-5; D is unclear. Per germline, CDR1 SGHTA and CDR2 FQGNSA. Trimming stripped 5 bases from V and 4 bases from J, with 8 bases between. This CDR3 comprises 12 residues. CDR3 sequence (DNA): TGTGCCAGCAGCCCCGAGGCAGAGACCCAGTACTTC. It encodes CASSPEAETQYF.

Concerning this clonotype: Mismatch with germline at one junction end may stem from a read error. The chain joins TRBV19 to TRBJ2-5, with 8 nucleotides matching TRBD1. Per germline, CDR1 LNHDA and CDR2 SQIVND (reference sequence). This CDR3 has 13 amino acids. DNA of the CDR3: TGTGTCAGTAGTGTGGACAGGGAAGAGACCCAGTACTTC. Translating it yields CVSSVDREETQYF.

This clonotype came up many times. The V gene is TRBV20-1, the J gene TRBJ2-5; 9 bases are a match to TRBD1. Germline trimming cut 6 bases from V and 4 bases from J; bases unmatched to any gene: 3. The CDR3 contains 12 residues. The germline gives CDR1 DFQATT, CDR2 SNEGSKA (reference sequence). The CDR3: CSAKTGGETQYF. The CDR3 DNA reads as TGCAGTGCCAAGACAGGGGGAGAGACCCAGTACTTC.

This clonotype was observed a handful of times. The genes are TRBV12-3 or TRBV12-4 and TRBJ2-5; 8 bases agree with TRBD2. This CDR3 is built from 15 residues. Germline trimming cut 2 bases from V and 5 bases from J; bases unmatched to any gene: 7. The CDR3 spells CASSLSGSEEETQYF. The CDR3 DNA follows: TGTGCCAGCAGTTTAAGCGGGAGTGAGGAGGAGACCCAGTACTTC.

V and J are TRBV11-2 and TRBJ2-7, with TRBD1 matching over 7 bases. This CDR3 has 16 amino acids. The junction had 13 bases not matched to a gene; V was cut back by 4 bases and J by 4 bases. CDR1 SGHAT and CDR2 FQNNGV come from the germline V gene. CDR3 amino acids: CASSSASRGRIYEQYF. As DNA, the CDR3 is TGTGCCAGCAGCTCGGCGAGCAGGGGGAGAATATACGAGCAGTACTTC.

The sample holds many counts of this clonotype. The V gene is TRBV7-8, the J gene TRBJ2-4; 11 bases line up with TRBD1. The trim removed 1 base at V and 3 bases at J, leaving 2 bases unmatched. CDR3 length: 16 residues. The germline V gene has CDR1 SGHVS and CDR2 FQNEAQ. The CDR3 loop reads CASSLGTGGVKNIQYF. The CDR3, as DNA: TGTGCCAGCAGCTTAGGGACAGGGGGCGTCAAAAACATTCAGTACTTC.

This clonotype was observed at least ten times. The J gene is TRBJ2-7, the V gene TRBV29-1; the match to TRBD1 covers 9 bases. The CDR3 is 14 amino acids. Germline loops: CDR1 SQVTM, CDR2 ANQGSEA. V lost 0 bases to trimming and J lost 7 bases; unmatched junction nucleotides: 7. The CDR3 DNA reads as TGCAGCGTTGAAGATCACAGGGGGCTAGGTGAGCAGTACTTC. Translating gives CSVEDHRGLGEQYF.

Many counts were recorded for this clonotype. The V and J genes are TRBV19 and TRBJ2-5; weak D call: TRBD1 (5 bases). CDR1 LNHDA and CDR2 SQIVND come from the germline V gene (reference sequence). Trimming pared 1 base from V and 9 bases from J, leaving 9 bases between. This CDR3 has 12 amino acids. The CDR3 protein is CASSIGQSSQYF. The CDR3 coding sequence is TGTGCCAGTAGTATAGGACAGAGCTCCCAGTACTTC.

The rearrangement joins TRBV2 to TRBJ2-5; 8 bases agree with TRBD2. Germline V gives CDR1 SNHLY, CDR2 FYNNEI. The CDR3 covers 13 residues. V dropped 8 bases and J dropped 3; count of bases not matched to a gene: 5. The CDR3 region is CASAGLGEETQYF. The CDR3 bases are TGTGCCAGCGCGGGACTAGGAGAAGAGACCCAGTACTTC.

This clonotype was picked up many times. This rearrangement joins TRBV5-1 to TRBJ2-2, with D unresolved. The CDR3 runs 14 residues. Trimming stripped 2 bases from V and 3 bases from J, with 8 bases between. Germline V CDR1 and CDR2: SGHRS, YFSETQ. In DNA, the CDR3 is TGCGCCAGCAGCTTAAACGGCTACACCGGGGAGCTGTTTTTT. As protein: CASSLNGYTGELFF.

On this clonotype: One base away lies a much larger clone, so this may be a sequencing read error. This chain joins TRBV30 and TRBJ2-7, with a weak D call TRBD2 (5 bases). Germline V lookup: CDR1 GTSNPN, CDR2 SVGIG (reference sequence). The CDR3 runs 13 residues. V dropped 0 bases and J dropped 5 bases, with 11 bases sitting between them. The CDR3 loop is CAWSVGQLDEQYF. Here the CDR3 DNA reads TGTGCCTGGAGTGTGGGTCAACTAGACGAGCAGTACTTC.

In its sample, this clonotype was seen many times. The V call is TRBV6-2 or TRBV6-3, the J call TRBJ1-1; tentatively, D is TRBD1 (6 bases). The CDR3 contains 13 residues. V was cut by 5 bases and J by 11 bases, with 18 bases left in between. CDR1 and CDR2 from the germline V gene are MNHEY and SVGEGT. In DNA, the CDR3 is TGTGCCAGCAGTCGTCGGACAGAGCTTGGGGCTTTCTTT. Translation gives CASSRRTELGAFF.

This clonotype has just one count. The V gene is TRBV5-1, the J gene TRBJ1-2, with 7 bases fitting TRBD1. Unmatched junction bases numbered 5, after V lost 2 bases and J lost 7 bases. CDR3 size: 13 residues. CDR1 SGHRS and CDR2 YFSETQ come from the germline V gene. CDR3 DNA: TGCGCCAGCAGCTTTGACAGGGTCAGTGGCTACACCTTC. As protein: CASSFDRVSGYTF.

This clonotype was seen repeatedly, ten times or more. The CDR3 loop reads CASSRTSGYEQYF. In DNA, the CDR3 is TGTGCCAGCAGTCGGACTAGCGGTTACGAGCAGTACTTC. The chain combines TRBV12-3 or TRBV12-4 with TRBJ2-7, with 10 bases that match TRBD2. CDR3 length: 13 amino acids. Trimming at V came to 5 bases and at J to 4 bases, leaving 2 bases not matched to a gene.

This clonotype was counted at least ten times. This chain connects TRBV9 to TRBJ1-1; D gene uncertain. V dropped 0 bases and J dropped 0 bases, with 9 bases sitting between them. The CDR3 extends over 15 amino acids. Looked up from germline, CDR1 is SGDLS and CDR2 is YYNGEE. The DNA for the CDR3 is TGTGCCAGCAGCGTAGAGGGCAGCCTGAACACTGAAGCTTTCTTT. Its translation is CASSVEGSLNTEAFF.

This clonotype was seen at least ten times. J is TRBJ1-1 and V is TRBV27; tentatively, D is TRBD1 (5 bases). From germline, CDR1 is MNHEY and CDR2 SMNVEV (reference sequence). V lost 2 bases to trimming and J lost 6 bases, with 13 bases between them. CDR3 size: 14 residues. The CDR3 loop reads CASSLREGRSEAFF. The CDR3 coding sequence is TGTGCCAGCAGTTTACGAGAGGGACGCTCTGAAGCTTTCTTT.